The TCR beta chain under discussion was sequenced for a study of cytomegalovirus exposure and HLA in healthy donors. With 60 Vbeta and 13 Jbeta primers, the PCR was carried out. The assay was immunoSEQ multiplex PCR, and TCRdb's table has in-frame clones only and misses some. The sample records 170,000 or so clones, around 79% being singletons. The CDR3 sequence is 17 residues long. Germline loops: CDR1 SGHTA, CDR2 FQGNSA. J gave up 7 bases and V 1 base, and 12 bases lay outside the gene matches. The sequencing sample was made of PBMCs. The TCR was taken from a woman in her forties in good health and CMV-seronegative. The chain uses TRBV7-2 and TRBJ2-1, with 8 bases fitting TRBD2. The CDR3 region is CASSLVTSAGGMNEQFF. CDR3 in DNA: TGTGCCAGCAGCTTAGTAACCTCGGCGGGAGGTATGAATGAGCAGTTCTTC.